One and the same sample provided the 27 T cell receptor beta chains below, sequenced in a study of Ad26.COV2.S vaccination and SARS-CoV-2 variants (dated by TCRdb to the early 2020s). Interpreted using the paper, the time point label stands for: individuals recovered from natural SARS-CoV-2 infection. The protocol used for the library was the immunoSEQ multiplex PCR assay. The table comes from immuneACCESS by way of TCRdb, which keeps in-frame sequences with V and J called. Part of the clones is missing from these tables; in studies checked, under half for an unresolved V gene and the rest for unknown reasons. Within this sample are more than 150,000 clones, with roughly 89% of them counted one time only. About 5.5% of the sample lies in the top ten. This material consisted of peripheral blood, taken after recovery from COVID-19. Source of these receptors: a human donor who had recovered from COVID-19.

The chain joins TRBV6-5 to TRBJ1-1; 7 bases map to TRBD1. The CDR3 length is 14 residues. V dropped 8 bases and J dropped 7; count of bases not matched to a gene: 13. Looked up from germline, CDR1 is MNHEY and CDR2 is SVGAGI. The CDR3 loop reads CASDRTDRVGEAFF. The CDR3 coding sequence is TGTGCCAGCGACAGGACCGACAGGGTGGGTGAAGCTTTCTTT.

The rearrangement joins TRBV19 to TRBJ2-3; 8 nucleotides match TRBD1. From germline, CDR1 is LNHDA and CDR2 SQIVND (reference sequence). After removal of 1 base from V and 3 bases from J, the junction contained 6 bases not matched to a gene. This CDR3 is built from 16 residues. The CDR3 sequence is CASSIVPGGATDTQYF. CDR3 sequence (DNA): TGTGCCAGTAGTATAGTTCCAGGGGGCGCAACAGATACGCAGTATTTT.

V and J are TRBV10-3 and TRBJ2-7; D is unresolved. The ends were cut back, 7 bases at V and 2 bases at J, with 12 bases in the middle. Germline CDR1 ENHRY, CDR2 SYGVKD. This CDR3 spans 13 amino acids. CDR3: CAITPGSTYEQYF. CDR3 sequence (DNA): TGTGCCATCACCCCGGGTTCTACCTACGAGCAGTACTTC.

V and J are TRBV7-9 and TRBJ2-7; 8 nucleotides align to TRBD1. V lost 3 bases to trimming and J lost 5 bases; unmatched junction nucleotides: 12. This CDR3 has 16 residues. The V gene's germline CDR1 is SEHNR and CDR2 FQNEAQ (reference sequence). The CDR3 coding sequence is TGTGCCAGCAGCTTCGGACAGGGCAGGAAGGGGAACGAGCAGTACTTC. This gives the protein CASSFGQGRKGNEQYF.

The chain links TRBV12-3 or TRBV12-4 to TRBJ2-7; 10 nucleotides match TRBD1. The CDR3 contains 13 residues. The junction had 1 base not matched to a gene; V was cut back by 5 bases and J by 3 bases. The CDR3, as DNA: TGTGCCAGCAGTCGGACAGGGGGCTACGAGCAGTACTTC. This gives the protein CASSRTGGYEQYF.

This rearrangement joins TRBV7-3 to TRBJ2-3; D unclear. The germline V gene encodes CDR1 SGHTA and CDR2 FQGTGA. V gave up 3 bases and J gave up 4 bases, with 8 bases separating them. This CDR3 has 13 residues. The CDR3 loop reads CASSFVAADTQYF. The CDR3 DNA follows: TGTGCCAGCAGCTTCGTAGCCGCAGATACGCAGTATTTT.

The chain combines TRBV6-6 with TRBJ2-3; TRBD2 is a possible D gene (5 bases). Per germline, CDR1 MNHNY and CDR2 SVGAGI (reference sequence). The CDR3 runs to 13 residues. Trimming cost V 8 bases and J 2 bases, with 11 bases left between them. The CDR3 DNA sequence: TGTGCCAGCCTTACCGACTACACAGATACGCAGTATTTT. Amino acid sequence: CASLTDYTDTQYF.

A few counts support this clone. The chain employs TRBV2 and TRBJ2-3; a weak D match, TRBD2 (7 bases). The length of the CDR3 is 16 residues. V lost 3 bases and J 2 bases, leaving 15 bases between the germline ends. The germline gives CDR1 SNHLY, CDR2 FYNNEI. The CDR3 nucleotides are TGTGCCAGCAGTGAGGAGAGGGGGACTATCACAGATACGCAGTATTTT. Its translation is CASSEERGTITDTQYF.

The chain has TRBV12-3 or TRBV12-4 and TRBJ2-1; a possible D gene is TRBD2 (5 bases). The CDR3 spans 12 residues. Trimming shortened V by 6 bases and J by 5 bases, and 8 bases separated the two germline ends. CDR3 loop: CASRRADNEQFF. The CDR3 bases are TGTGCCAGCAGGAGGGCCGACAATGAGCAGTTCTTC.

This chain joins TRBV7-9 and TRBJ1-5; maybe TRBD1 (5 bases). The germline CDR1 and CDR2 sequences are SEHNR and FQNEAQ (reference sequence). There are 16 residues in the CDR3. Trimming cost V 1 base and J 2 bases, with 12 bases left between them. CDR3 residues: CASSLVSGLGNQPQHF. CDR3 sequence (DNA): TGTGCCAGCAGCTTAGTGTCGGGGCTGGGCAATCAGCCCCAGCATTTT. Combining the CDR3 with reference TRBV7-9 and TRBJ1-5 gives the whole variable domain DTGVSQNPRHKITKRGQNVTFRCDPISEHNRLYWYRQTLGQGPEFLTYFQNEAQLEKSRLLSDRFSAERPKGSFSTLEIQRTEQGDSAMYLCASSLVSGLGNQPQHFGDGTRLSIL.

The rearrangement links TRBV28 to TRBJ1-1; 8 bases map to TRBD1. CDR3 length: 17 residues. CDR1 MDHEN and CDR2 SYDVKM come from the germline V gene. V trimming: 7 bases; J trimming: 0 bases; junction bases outside the gene matches: 13. CDR3 residues: CASTQVDRVDLNTEAFF. In DNA, the CDR3 is TGTGCCAGCACCCAAGTGGACAGGGTAGACCTGAACACTGAAGCTTTCTTT.

The genes are TRBV5-5 and TRBJ1-1; D is undetermined. This CDR3 region has 13 residues. The V end was cut by 0 bases, the J end by 2 bases, with 5 bases between. The V gene's germline CDR1 is SGHKS and CDR2 YYEKEE (reference sequence). The CDR3 DNA is TGTGCCAGCAGCTTGGTGGTTAACACTGAAGCTTTCTTT. Translated: CASSLVVNTEAFF. The full variable domain, completed using reference TRBV5-5 and TRBJ1-1, is DAGVTQSPTHLIKTRGQQVTLRCSPISGHKSVSWYQQVLGQGPQFIFQYYEKEERGRGNFPDRFSARQFPNYSSELNVNALLLGDSALYLCASSLVVNTEAFFGQGTRLTVV.

The chain combines TRBV5-5 with TRBJ1-2, with D possibly matching TRBD1 (6 bases). Germline V CDR1 and CDR2: SGHKS, YYEKEE (reference sequence). V lost 4 bases to trimming and J lost 12 bases, with 19 bases between them. The CDR3 length is 13 residues. This CDR3 is CASSLNPDSYHTF. CDR3 DNA sequence: TGTGCCAGCAGCCTTAATCCGGACAGTTACCACACCTTC.

V gene TRBV4-1 combines with J gene TRBJ1-3; 7 positions match TRBD1. The CDR3 contains 18 residues. The germline gives CDR1 MGHRA, CDR2 YSYEKL. After removal of 0 bases from V and 0 bases from J, the junction contained 8 bases not matched to a gene. In nucleotides, the CDR3 is TGCGCCAGCAGCCAAGATCCCGACAGGGTGAGCTCTGGAAACACCATATATTTT. As protein: CASSQDPDRVSSGNTIYF.

The rearrangement uses TRBV19 and TRBJ1-4; TRBD1 aligns across 7 bases. The CDR3 loop spans 15 amino acids. V lost 4 bases, J lost 4 bases, and 6 bases stayed unmatched. Germline CDR1 is LNHDA and CDR2 is SQIVND (reference sequence). CDR3 sequence reads: CASSRTGVLNEKLFF. The CDR3 region has the DNA TGTGCCAGTAGTAGAACAGGGGTACTTAATGAAAAACTGTTTTTT.

The chain is built from TRBV5-1 and TRBJ1-4; 7 bases are a match to TRBD1. The CDR3 contains 18 residues. V lost 0 bases, J lost 5 bases, and 13 bases stayed unmatched. Per germline, CDR1 SGHRS and CDR2 YFSETQ. CDR3 coding DNA: TGCGCCAGCAGCTTGGAAGGCAGGGGGAGAGGAGGAAATGAAAAACTGTTTTTT. Amino acids: CASSLEGRGRGGNEKLFF.

V usage is TRBV6-8 and J usage is TRBJ1-1; the D is unclear. CDR3 size: 14 residues. In germline, CDR1 is MNHGY, CDR2 SAAAGT. V was cut by 4 bases and J by 3 bases, with 12 bases left in between. The CDR3 sequence is CASSSRHRYTEAFF. In nucleotides, the CDR3 is TGTGCCAGCAGTTCCAGACATAGGTACACTGAAGCTTTCTTT.

The chain employs TRBV19 and TRBJ2-7; 8 nucleotides agree with TRBD2. This CDR3 has 14 residues. Germline V CDR1 and CDR2: LNHDA, SQIVND (reference sequence). J gave up 5 bases and V 3 bases, and 6 bases lay outside the gene matches. The CDR3 sequence: CASSIRRGADEQYF. DNA of the CDR3: TGTGCCAGTAGTATCAGGCGGGGGGCGGACGAGCAGTACTTC.

The V call is TRBV11-2, the J call TRBJ2-5; 7 bases map to TRBD2. Germline V CDR1 and CDR2: SGHAT, FQNNGV. V gave up 1 base and J gave up 5 bases; unmatched junction bases: 7. CDR3 length: 15 residues. The CDR3 reads CASSLGLAVWETQYF. CDR3 sequence (DNA): TGTGCCAGCAGCTTAGGGCTAGCGGTGTGGGAGACCCAGTACTTC.

The rearrangement uses TRBV15 and TRBJ2-7, with 9 bases aligning to TRBD1. The CDR3 spans 16 residues. Germline trimming cut 0 bases from V and 6 bases from J; bases unmatched to any gene: 9. Germline V gene data show CDR1 as LNHNV and CDR2 as YYDKDF (reference sequence). The CDR3 region is CATSRDKGTGSSEQYF. CDR3 DNA sequence: TGTGCCACCAGCAGAGATAAGGGGACAGGGTCCAGCGAGCAGTACTTC.

The CDR3 DNA reads TGTGCCAGCAGTAAAACTACCGGCTCCTACAATGAGCAGTTCTTC. It specifies CASSKTTGSYNEQFF. The chain is built from TRBV6-5 and TRBJ2-1; D is undetermined. Per the germline V gene, CDR1 is MNHEY and CDR2 is SVGAGI. CDR3 length: 15 amino acids. The V end was cut by 5 bases, the J end by 0 bases, with 11 bases between.

The rearrangement links TRBV5-1 to TRBJ2-1, with 8 bases aligning to TRBD2. Germline V gene sequence: CDR1 SGHRS, CDR2 YFSETQ. The trim removed 4 bases at V and 8 bases at J, leaving 8 bases unmatched. The CDR3 extends over 14 amino acids. CDR3 nucleotide sequence: TGCGCCAGCAGCCCCGGGGGGGCGGGAGATGAGCAGTTCTTC. This gives the protein CASSPGGAGDEQFF.

This chain joins TRBV27 and TRBJ1-2; D may be TRBD1 (6 bases). The germline V gene encodes CDR1 MNHEY and CDR2 SMNVEV (reference sequence). The CDR3 extends over 15 amino acids. V shed 6 bases and J shed 6 bases, with 20 bases lying between them. The CDR3 is CASRFIGGAEDGYTF. CDR3 sequence (DNA): TGTGCCAGCAGATTCATTGGGGGCGCAGAGGATGGCTACACCTTC.

This chain links TRBV19 with TRBJ2-1; TRBD2 aligns across 10 bases. This CDR3 comprises 15 residues. The trim removed 5 bases at V and 5 bases at J, leaving 6 bases unmatched. CDR1 and CDR2 from the germline V gene are LNHDA and SQIVND (reference sequence). CDR3 bases: TGTGCCAGTAGTGTACGAGCGGGAGGGAACAATGAGCAGTTCTTC. Residues: CASSVRAGGNNEQFF.

The chain recombines TRBV5-4 with TRBJ2-1; unclear D gene. Germline lookup yields CDR1 SGHNT and CDR2 YYREEE (reference sequence). The germline V and J ends were trimmed by 5 bases and 5 bases, with 23 bases remaining between them. The CDR3 covers 17 residues. The CDR3 nucleotides read TGTGCCAGCAGTCAATGGGGAACATCCCTTAGGGACAATGAGCAGTTCTTC. As protein: CASSQWGTSLRDNEQFF.

V gene TRBV18 combines with J gene TRBJ2-7; 12 nucleotides align to TRBD2. CDR3 length: 19 residues. V lost 2 bases to trimming and J lost 0 bases; unmatched junction nucleotides: 11. The V gene's germline CDR1 is KGHSH and CDR2 LQKENI. The CDR3 DNA follows: TGTGCCAGCTCACCAAACGCGGGACTAGCGGGCTTCAGCTCCTACGAGCAGTACTTC. Its protein product is CASSPNAGLAGFSSYEQYF.

The J gene is TRBJ2-3, the V gene TRBV5-1; 7 bases fit TRBD2. Germline CDR1 is SGHRS and CDR2 is YFSETQ. With V trimmed by 5 bases and J by 3 bases, 3 bases remained unmatched. This CDR3 is 13 amino acids long. CDR3 sequence reads: CASRGTTTDTQYF. For the CDR3, the DNA is TGCGCCAGCAGAGGGACTACAACAGATACGCAGTATTTT. The full variable domain, its missing parts supplied by reference TRBV5-1 and TRBJ2-3, is KAGVTQTPRYLIKTRGQQVTLSCSPISGHRSVSWYQQTPGQGLQFLFEYFSETQRNKGNFPGRFSGRQFSNSRSEMNVSTLELGDSALYLCASRGTTTDTQYFGPGTRLTVL.